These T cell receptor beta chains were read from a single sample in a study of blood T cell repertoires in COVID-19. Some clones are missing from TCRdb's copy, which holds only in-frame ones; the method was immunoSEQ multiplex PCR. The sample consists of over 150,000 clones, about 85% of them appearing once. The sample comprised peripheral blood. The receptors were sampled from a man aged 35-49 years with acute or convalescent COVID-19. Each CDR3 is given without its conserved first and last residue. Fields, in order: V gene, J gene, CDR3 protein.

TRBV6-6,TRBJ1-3,ASSVSGTKAGNTIY
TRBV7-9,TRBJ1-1,ASSFGGSHTEAF
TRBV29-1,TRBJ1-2,SVEDPKTENYGYT
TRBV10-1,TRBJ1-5,ASRILSRGQPQH
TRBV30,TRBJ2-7,AWSPQDEQY
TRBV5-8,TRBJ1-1,ASSLKPTPSEAF
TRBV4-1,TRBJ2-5,ASSRPGLAGETQY
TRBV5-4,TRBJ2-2,ASNLRGGGELF
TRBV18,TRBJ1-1,ASSPAGWTEAF
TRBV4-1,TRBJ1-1,ASSQGQVNTEAF
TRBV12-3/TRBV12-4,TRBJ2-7,ASSFSLEQY
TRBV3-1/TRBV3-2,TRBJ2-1,ASSPGVARYVEQF
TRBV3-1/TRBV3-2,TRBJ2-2,ASSQYYNRDTGELF
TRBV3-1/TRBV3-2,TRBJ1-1,ASSQEEGRAF
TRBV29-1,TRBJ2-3,SVEGRPATDTQY
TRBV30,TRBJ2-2,AWISRGGASGELF
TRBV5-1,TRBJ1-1,ASSFGTGKEMHTEAF
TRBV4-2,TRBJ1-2,ASSQDLTGQLRARGYT
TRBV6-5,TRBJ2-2,ASSYYRGTGELF
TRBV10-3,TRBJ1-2,AISGGPGDRGGLGYT
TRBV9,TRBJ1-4,ASSHRGFYEKLF
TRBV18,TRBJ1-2,ASSPGQGVIYGYT
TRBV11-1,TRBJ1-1,ASSPVAGRTEAF
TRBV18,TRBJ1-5,ASSRDRGDQPQH
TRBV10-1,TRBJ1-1,ASSATRGGTEAF
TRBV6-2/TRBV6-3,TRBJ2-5,ASSYSASGAETQY
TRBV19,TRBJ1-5,ASSRTGGFDNQPQH
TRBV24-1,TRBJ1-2,ATSEAGQFYGYT
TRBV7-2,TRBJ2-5,ASSLEVGETQY
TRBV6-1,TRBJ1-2,ASSEFRDNT
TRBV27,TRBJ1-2,ASSPPRTSTANYGYT
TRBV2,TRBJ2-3,ASSPAGTHG
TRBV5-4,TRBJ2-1,ASSLARLVKSAEQF
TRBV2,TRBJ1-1,ASSPVGGRTEAF
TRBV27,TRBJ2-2,ASSLTGVFAGELF
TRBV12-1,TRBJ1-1,ASSDPGWTEDTEAF
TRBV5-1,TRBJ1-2,ASSLDGGPNYGYT
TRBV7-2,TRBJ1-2,ASSRGGTNYGYT
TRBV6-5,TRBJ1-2,ASRPDRVRRGGYT
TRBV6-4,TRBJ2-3,ASSEVGGVTDTQY
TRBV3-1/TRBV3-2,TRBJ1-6,ASSQERTGGYSPLH
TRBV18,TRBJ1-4,ASSPPEDRGKLF
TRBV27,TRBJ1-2,ASSLLGQGTYGYT
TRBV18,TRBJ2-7,ASSFQAGPFDEQY
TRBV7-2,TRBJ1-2,ASSSSRGQGYT
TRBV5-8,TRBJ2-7,ASSLDTRSGVEQY
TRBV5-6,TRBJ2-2,ASSSGVNTGELF
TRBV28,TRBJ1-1,ASSLRGWGEAF
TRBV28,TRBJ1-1,ASSSQVSHTEAF
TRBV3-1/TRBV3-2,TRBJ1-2,ASSQDDSLYGYT